This T cell receptor (beta chain) was captured in a study of blood T cell repertoires in COVID-19. CDR3 length: 16 residues. Germline CDR1 MDHEN, CDR2 SYDVKM. The ends were cut back, 2 bases at V and 4 bases at J, with 14 bases in the middle. Some clones are missing from TCRdb's copy, which holds only in-frame ones; the method was immunoSEQ multiplex PCR. Of around 230,000 clones in the sample, 65% to 90% were seen once. This rearrangement joins TRBV28 to TRBJ1-4; D is uncertain. Sequencing input: peripheral blood. The clonotype comes from a man between 45 and 60 years old with COVID-19, enrolled during active disease. CDR3 sequence (DNA): TGTGCCAGCAGTTTAGACGGCGGCAGACTTAATGAAAAACTGTTTTTT. Encoded protein: CASSLDGGRLNEKLFF.